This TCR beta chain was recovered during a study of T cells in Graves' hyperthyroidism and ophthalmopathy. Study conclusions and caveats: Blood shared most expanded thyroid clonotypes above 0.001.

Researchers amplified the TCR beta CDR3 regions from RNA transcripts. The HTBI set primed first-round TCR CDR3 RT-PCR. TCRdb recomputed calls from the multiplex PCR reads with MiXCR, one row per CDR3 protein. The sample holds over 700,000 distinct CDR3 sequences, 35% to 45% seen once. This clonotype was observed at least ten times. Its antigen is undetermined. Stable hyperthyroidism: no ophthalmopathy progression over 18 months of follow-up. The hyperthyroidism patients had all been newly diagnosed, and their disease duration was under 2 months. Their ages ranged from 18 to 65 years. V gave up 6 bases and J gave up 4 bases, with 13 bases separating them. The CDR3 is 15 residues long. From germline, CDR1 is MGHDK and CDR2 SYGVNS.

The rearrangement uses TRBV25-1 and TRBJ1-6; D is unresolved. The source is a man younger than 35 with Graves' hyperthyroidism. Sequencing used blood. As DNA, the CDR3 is TGTGCCAGCAGCGGAGGGAGGGATTATAATTCACCCCTCCACTTT. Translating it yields CASSGGRDYNSPLHF. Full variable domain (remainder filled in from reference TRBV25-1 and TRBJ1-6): EADIYQTPRYLVIGTGKKITLECSQTMGHDKMYWYQQDPGMELHLIHYSYGVNSTEKGDLSSESTVSRIRTEHFPLTLESARPSHTSQYLCASSGGRDYNSPLHFGNGTRLTVT.